This T cell receptor beta chain originates from a study of T cell responses to AZD1222 COVID-19 vaccine. The V gene's germline CDR1 is SQVTM and CDR2 ANQGSEA. V lost 6 bases and J 8 bases, leaving 13 bases between the germline ends. The length of the CDR3 is 11 residues. Clones were read by immunoSEQ multiplex PCR, and TCRdb kept only the in-frame ones, dropping some. The table shows some 130,000 clones, with around 86% occurring only once. Study-wide results and caveats: Close to half of spike-specific TCRs reportedly recognize unmutated variant regions. There were mostly white British donors and more females than males, and clonal diversity was possibly underestimated. Breadth and depth of Spike-specific TCRs rose after two AZD1222 doses.

As regards this clone: Its cognate antigen is unknown.

The receptor's source is an adult in good health. The sample consisted of peripheral blood, taken on day 0 of AZD1222 vaccination. The chain carries TRBV29-1 and TRBJ1-1; maybe TRBD1 (5 bases). CDR3 nucleotide sequence: TGCAGCGTGTACCGGGACGGGGAAGCTTTCTTT. Translated, it gives CSVYRDGEAFF.